This T cell receptor beta chain emerged from a study of early T cells in non-severe SARS-CoV-2 infection. Study-wide context: Unpaired chains resulted from sequencing bulk RNA of unsorted whole blood.

Attachment of unique molecular identifiers to individual cDNA molecules was performed. Each CDR3 protein gets one entry after TCRdb re-called the 5' RACE reads with MiXCR. In the table there are some 54,000 distinct CDR3 sequences, about 9.1% of which are singletons. General study points: Missing private and CD4 specificities, VDJdb matching favored anti-spike CD8 responses.

This clonotype was seen a handful of times. Its antigen is currently unknown. The sequence derives from an adult who was a healthcare worker with PCR-confirmed SARS-CoV-2 infection or an uninfected control (not recorded which). Sequenced sample: whole blood.

The CDR3 sequence: CASSQEATSGGQETQYF. The CDR3, as DNA: TGTGCCAGCAGCCAAGAGGCTACTAGCGGGGGCCAAGAGACCCAGTACTTC. The V call is TRBV4-2, the J call TRBJ2-5, with TRBD2 matching 11 bases. The CDR3 consists of 17 residues. CDR1 and CDR2 from the germline V gene are LGHNA and YNFKEQ. Trimming at V came to 0 bases and at J to 1 base, leaving 4 bases not matched to a gene.